This paragraph reports one TCR beta chain. The antigen is undetermined. The sample originates from a study of shared clonotypes between healthy human individuals. Study-level results: On the whole, naive subsets had larger estimated richness than memory subsets had. Among non-shared clonotypes, generation probabilities were lower than among those shared by all four donors.

This CDR3 is built from 15 residues. After removal of 5 bases from V and 2 bases from J, the junction contained 5 bases not matched to a gene. Per germline, CDR1 LNHNV and CDR2 YYDKDF (reference sequence). This table comes from immunoSEQ multiplex PCR, and its TCRdb copy is limited to in-frame clones, with some not included. The sample carries about 1.5 million clones, around 98% recorded once. This chain connects TRBV15 to TRBJ2-1; TRBD2 agrees at 8 bases. The receptor was derived from a man aged 30 to 39 in good health. The sequenced material came from naive CD4+ T cells sorted from blood. Subset denoted: CD45RA+ positively selected. CDR3 bases: TGTGCCACCAGCGCGGCACTAGCGGCCTACAATGAGCAGTTCTTC. This encodes CATSAALAAYNEQFF. The complete variable domain, with remaining parts taken from reference TRBV15 and TRBJ2-1, reads DAMVIQNPRYQVTQFGKPVTLSCSQTLNHNVMYWYQQKSSQAPKLLFHYYDKDFNNEADTPDNFQSRRPNTSFCFLDIRSPGLGDTAMYLCATSAALAAYNEQFFGPGTRLTVL.